The sequence of this TCR beta chain was determined in a study of CD8+CD57+ T cells in acquired aplastic anemia. Overall study: The mean DNA yield obtained from sorted CD4+ and CD8+ cells came to around 3 ug. CD4+ reads averaged about 11 million in healthy donors. General observations from the study: Patients showed no significant difference from controls in CD8+ Simpson's diversity. Patients and controls turned out to have twenty-nine CD8+ CDR3 sequences in common.

About this clonotype: The antigen remains unidentified.

Profiling that covered TCR beta VDJ and CDR3 relied on genomic DNA as its template. TCRdb ran MiXCR on the reads and lists one entry per CDR3 protein. The sample has fewer than 250,000 distinct CDR3 sequences, around 59% seen once; the top ten hold 15% to 20%. Unmatched junction bases numbered 8, after V lost 7 bases and J lost 6 bases. The germline gives CDR1 SNHLY, CDR2 FYNNEI. This CDR3 has 13 amino acids. The source is a human donor in good health, serving as a control. The specimen was sorted CD4+, CD8+, or CD8+CD57+ T cells (not recorded which) from PBMCs. The chain combines TRBV2 with TRBJ1-1, with 7 bases lining up with TRBD1. DNA of the CDR3: TGTGCCAGCACTTCACCGGGACAGCCTGAAGCTTTCTTT. Encoded protein: CASTSPGQPEAFF. The full variable domain, rest sourced from reference TRBV2 and TRBJ1-1, is EPEVTQTPSHQVTQMGQEVILRCVPISNHLYFYWYRQILGQKVEFLVSFYNNEISEKSEIFDDQFSVERPDGSNFTLKIRSTKLEDSAMYFCASTSPGQPEAFFGQGTRLTVV.